Listed below are T cell receptor beta chains from one sample, sequenced in a study of beta chain features in type 1 diabetes. The repertoire was sequenced with immunoSEQ multiplex PCR; TCRdb's copy has only in-frame clones and lacks some. This sample carries 640,000 or so clones, roughly an eighth of them seen once, and the ten largest clones take less than 0.025%. What was sequenced was naive CD4+ T cells from blood. These receptors were obtained from a man aged 18-30 years with type 1 diabetes. Each CDR3 is given with its conserved first and last residue. The D gene is left open where the match is weak. Size is omitted from some rows. Given values are once, few, many or a class for expanded clones.

len,v_gene,abundance,d_gene,j_gene,CDR3nt,CDR3aa
13,TRBV7-9,.,TRBD1,TRBJ1-2,TGTGCCAGCAGCGGCCGGGACAGAGATGGCTACACCTTC,CASSGRDRDGYTF
13,TRBV7-9,few,.,TRBJ1-1,TGTGCCAGCAGCTCAAGAGCGGGGACTGAAGCTTTCTTT,CASSSRAGTEAFF
15,TRBV7-2,.,.,TRBJ1-5,TGTGCCAGCAGCTTAGAATTCGGGTCGAGTCAGCCCCAGCATTTT,CASSLEFGSSQPQHF
16,TRBV14,.,.,TRBJ2-1,TGTGCCAGCAGCCAATTAAACAGGGAGTCCTACAATGAGCAGTTCTTC,CASSQLNRESYNEQFF
17,TRBV2,.,.,TRBJ2-5,TGTGCCAGCAGTGAAGGTGGTGGGGCGGCGATGTTTGAGACCCAGTACTTC,CASSEGGGAAMFETQYF
14,TRBV4-2,few,.,TRBJ2-7,TGTGCCAGCAGCCAAGAGCGGGCGGCCTACGAGCAGTACTTC,CASSQERAAYEQYF
16,TRBV6-1,.,TRBD1,TRBJ1-2,TGTGCCAGCAGTGAAGCCGGGACAGGGGATCTCTATGGCTACACCTTC,CASSEAGTGDLYGYTF
14,TRBV5-1,.,.,TRBJ1-4,TGCGCCAGCAGCTTGGACATGGGGGATGAAAAACTGTTTTTT,CASSLDMGDEKLFF
16,TRBV7-3,few,.,TRBJ1-5,TGTGCCAGCAACAATCGCGGGAGTCCGGTTAATCAGCCCCAGCATTTT,CASNNRGSPVNQPQHF
14,TRBV9,few,.,TRBJ2-3,TGTGCCAGCACCCTAGGACAGCTCACAGATACGCAGTATTTT,CASTLGQLTDTQYF
15,TRBV15,.,.,TRBJ1-2,TGTGCCACCAGCAGAGATTTGGGGGTCAACTATGGCTACACCTTC,CATSRDLGVNYGYTF
13,TRBV21-1,.,.,TRBJ2-5,TGTGCCAGCAGCTACGAGGGACCACGAACCCAGTACTTC,CASSYEGPRTQYF
14,TRBV14,.,.,TRBJ2-2,TGTGCCAGCAGCCAAGGGGCGAACACCGGGGAGCTGTTTTTT,CASSQGANTGELFF
16,TRBV30,.,TRBD1,TRBJ1-2,TGTGCCTGGGCGATACCAGGAACAGGGGTGTCCTATGGCTACACCTTC,CAWAIPGTGVSYGYTF
15,TRBV7-9,.,.,TRBJ1-4,TGTGCCAGCAGCGCCACAGGAACTCAGGGAGAAAAACTGTTTTTT,CASSATGTQGEKLFF
15,TRBV2,.,TRBD2,TRBJ2-6,TGTGCCAGCAGTGGGGAGGGATCTGGGGCCAACGTCCTGACTTTC,CASSGEGSGANVLTF